Shown below are 14 T cell receptor beta chains from a single sample sequenced in a study of early T cells in non-severe SARS-CoV-2 infection. TCRdb fed the 5' RACE reads into MiXCR, producing one record per CDR3 protein. The top ten hold roughly 11% of the sample, which has 70,000 to 95,000 distinct CDR3 sequences, around 14% seen once. Sequencing input: whole blood. These receptors were obtained from an adult who was a healthcare worker with PCR-confirmed SARS-CoV-2 infection or an uninfected control (not recorded which).

This clonotype was seen a few times. In DNA form, the CDR3 reads TGCAGTGCCCGACAGGGTGAAAATTCACCCCTCCACTTT. Encoded protein: CSARQGENSPLHF. The chain recombines TRBV20-1 with TRBJ1-6, with 7 bases aligning to TRBD1. The CDR3 covers 13 residues. In germline, CDR1 is DFQATT, CDR2 SNEGSKA (reference sequence). Unmatched junction bases numbered 6, after V lost 6 bases and J lost 7 bases.

This clonotype was seen more than once but under ten times. V gene TRBV9 combines with J gene TRBJ1-1; no definite D call. V was pared by 0 bases and J by 0 bases, with 9 bases between. Looked up from germline, CDR1 is SGDLS and CDR2 is YYNGEE. This CDR3 is 15 amino acids long. The CDR3 sequence: CASSVDGLVNTEAFF. The CDR3, as DNA: TGTGCCAGCAGCGTAGACGGCCTTGTGAACACTGAAGCTTTCTTT.

The V gene is TRBV29-1, the J gene TRBJ2-1, with a possible D match to TRBD2 (5 bases). V was trimmed by 6 bases and J by 7 bases, leaving 7 bases between them. CDR3 length: 10 amino acids. Germline assignment: CDR1 SQVTM and CDR2 ANQGSEA. CDR3 residues: CSVSGNEQFF. The CDR3 region has the DNA TGCAGCGTCTCGGGGAATGAGCAGTTCTTC.

V usage is TRBV12-3 or TRBV12-4 and J usage is TRBJ2-1, with unresolved D. Trimming took 1 base from V and 0 from J, leaving 4 bases between them. The CDR3 covers 14 residues. The CDR3 region has the DNA TGTGCCAGCAGTTTAGGTTACTCCTACAATGAGCAGTTCTTC. This gives the protein CASSLGYSYNEQFF.

This clonotype was counted between two and nine times. The J gene is TRBJ2-7, the V gene TRBV6-6, with D perhaps matching TRBD2 (6 bases). The germline V and J ends were trimmed by 7 bases and 4 bases, with 11 bases remaining between them. This CDR3 spans 12 amino acids. CDR1 MNHNY and CDR2 SVGAGI come from the germline V gene (reference sequence). CDR3 in DNA: TGTGCCAGCACTTGGGGGGAATACGAGCAGTACTTC. As protein: CASTWGEYEQYF.

The chain uses TRBV10-3 and TRBJ2-2; 13 nucleotides line up with TRBD2. The CDR3 consists of 18 residues. Per the germline V gene, CDR1 is ENHRY and CDR2 is SYGVKD. V was clipped by 4 bases and J by 4 bases; unmatched bases: 9. CDR3 nucleotides: TGTGCCATCAGTGGCCGAAGGACTAGCGGGGGACCCACCGGGGAGCTGTTTTTT. The encoded protein is CAISGRRTSGGPTGELFF.

The chain uses TRBV6-1 and TRBJ1-2; D might be TRBD1 (5 bases). CDR1 and CDR2 (germline): MNHNS, SASEGT. V was shortened by 6 bases and J by 0 bases, with 11 bases between the two germline ends. The CDR3 is made up of 14 amino acids. The CDR3 nucleotides read TGTGCCAGCAGATACTCGACAGCTAACTATGGCTACACCTTC. The encoded protein is CASRYSTANYGYTF.

The sample holds a few counts of this clonotype. The chain recombines TRBV4-2 with TRBJ2-1; 9 nucleotides agree with TRBD1. With 9 bases clipped from V and 0 bases from J, the junction kept 9 bases outside the gene matches. The CDR3 is 16 residues long. CDR1 and CDR2 from the germline V gene are LGHNA and YNFKEQ. The CDR3 sequence: CASRGPGQGSYNEQFF. The CDR3, as DNA: TGTGCCAGTCGCGGCCCGGGACAGGGCTCCTACAATGAGCAGTTCTTC.

This chain uses TRBV18 with TRBJ2-4, with TRBD1 matching over 8 bases. Germline V gene sequence: CDR1 KGHSH, CDR2 LQKENI. The CDR3 extends over 17 amino acids. V lost 1 base to trimming and J lost 0 bases; unmatched junction nucleotides: 5. The CDR3: CASSPLGQGLAKNIQYF. The CDR3 coding sequence is TGTGCCAGCTCACCACTAGGACAGGGTCTAGCCAAAAACATTCAGTACTTC.

This clonotype showed up just a few times. J is TRBJ2-1 and V is TRBV18; 7 bases map to TRBD1. The CDR3 extends over 13 amino acids. Germline values: CDR1 KGHSH, CDR2 LQKENI. The V gene end was trimmed by 3 bases and the J gene end by 6 bases; junction bases not matched to a gene: 2. The CDR3 DNA reads TGTGCCAGCTCACCTTACAGGGGCAATGAGCAGTTCTTC. The encoded protein is CASSPYRGNEQFF.

In its sample, this clonotype was seen a few times. The chain recombines TRBV6-2 or TRBV6-3 with TRBJ1-1, with D uncertain. Trimming removed 6 bases from V and 3 bases from J, with 11 bases in between. The CDR3 covers 13 residues. From germline, CDR1 is MNHEY and CDR2 SVGEGT. CDR3 sequence: CASRLVGYTEAFF. The CDR3, as DNA: TGTGCCAGCAGGTTGGTGGGGTACACTGAAGCTTTCTTT.

The table lists this clonotype with a few counts. The rearrangement links TRBV10-3 to TRBJ1-1, with 9 positions matching TRBD1. Germline CDR1 is ENHRY and CDR2 is SYGVKD. CDR3 length: 16 amino acids. The V and J ends lost 5 bases and 0 bases, in that order; junction bases with no gene match: 7. The CDR3 region is CAISPGTGNMNTEAFF. In DNA, the CDR3 is TGTGCCATCAGTCCCGGGACAGGGAATATGAACACTGAAGCTTTCTTT.

This clonotype was observed a handful of times. This chain links TRBV2 with TRBJ2-1; 9 bases agree with TRBD2. The germline V gene encodes CDR1 SNHLY and CDR2 FYNNEI. This CDR3 is 14 amino acids long. J gave up 8 bases and V 4 bases, and 6 bases lay outside the gene matches. Written as DNA, the CDR3 is TGTGCCAGCAGTGCCGGGACTAGCCTCGATGAGCAGTTCTTC. Its translation is CASSAGTSLDEQFF.

The sample holds a few counts of this clonotype. CDR3 DNA: TGTGCCAGTAAAGGGACGGTCCTTAGCAATCAGCCCCAGCATTTT. Translation: CASKGTVLSNQPQHF. The V gene is TRBV19, the J gene TRBJ1-5; D possibly corresponds to TRBD1 (5 bases). CDR1 is LNHDA and CDR2 is SQIVND in the germline V gene (reference sequence). This CDR3 contains 15 residues. V was clipped by 7 bases and J by 0 bases, with 13 bases between them.